The 26 T cell receptor beta chains below come from one sample, sequenced in a study of blood T cell repertoires in COVID-19. TCRdb's copy holds only in-frame clones and misses some; the assay was immunoSEQ multiplex PCR. Of roughly 50,000 clones in the sample, over 65% were seen once. Sequencing input: peripheral blood. These receptors were collected from a human donor in a cohort sampled during active COVID-19.

This rearrangement joins TRBV7-3 to TRBJ2-7; 11 nucleotides align to TRBD1. The germline V gene encodes CDR1 SGHTA and CDR2 FQGTGA. This CDR3 is built from 15 residues. V trimming: 2 bases; J trimming: 5 bases; junction bases outside the gene matches: 5. CDR3 coding DNA: TGTGCCAGCAGCTTAGGGGGACAGGGGGTAGACGAGCAGTACTTC. It codes for CASSLGGQGVDEQYF.

The J gene is TRBJ2-7, the V gene TRBV2; the match to TRBD1 covers 8 bases. Trimming removed 8 bases from V and 4 bases from J; junction bases left unmatched: 10. In germline, CDR1 is SNHLY, CDR2 FYNNEI. The CDR3 spans 14 residues. CDR3 DNA sequence: TGTGCCAGCTTGCGTAGACAGGGGAGTTACGAGCAGTACTTC. Residues: CASLRRQGSYEQYF.

V is TRBV18 and J is TRBJ1-1; 7 positions match TRBD1. With V trimmed by 4 bases and J by 2 bases, 4 bases remained unmatched. This CDR3 has 14 residues. The germline V gene has CDR1 KGHSH and CDR2 LQKENI. The CDR3 DNA reads TGTGCCAGCTCACAACGGGACAGCAACACTGAAGCTTTCTTT. Encoded protein: CASSQRDSNTEAFF.

The J gene is TRBJ2-1, the V gene TRBV9, with D possibly matching TRBD1 (5 bases). The germline V gene encodes CDR1 SGDLS and CDR2 YYNGEE. Trimming left V 1 base short and J 3 bases short, with 8 bases between. This CDR3 spans 14 amino acids. DNA for the CDR3: TGTGCCAGCAGCGTAAGGGGTTACTACAATGAGCAGTTCTTC. Residues: CASSVRGYYNEQFF. The variable domain in full, completed from reference TRBV9 and TRBJ2-1, reads DSGVTQTPKHLITATGQRVTLRCSPRSGDLSVYWYQQSLDQGLQFLIQYYNGEERAKGNILERFSAQQFPDLHSELNLSSLELGDSALYFCASSVRGYYNEQFFGPGTRLTVL.

The chain recombines TRBV5-6 with TRBJ1-5; D not resolved. This CDR3 spans 12 amino acids. Germline lookup yields CDR1 SGHDT and CDR2 YYEEEE. The ends were cut back, 2 bases at V and 5 bases at J, with 5 bases in the middle. The CDR3 nucleotides read TGTGCCAGCAGCTTTGGCTATCAGCCCCAGCATTTT. Residues: CASSFGYQPQHF.

This clone showed up just once. This chain connects TRBV19 to TRBJ2-5; 7 bases are shared with TRBD1. V shed 5 bases, J shed 5 bases, and the junction held 5 bases outside the gene matches. Germline CDR1 LNHDA, CDR2 SQIVND (reference sequence). There are 13 residues in the CDR3. The CDR3 nucleotides read TGTGCCAGTAGTGACAGGGTTTGGGAGACCCAGTACTTC. Its translation: CASSDRVWETQYF.

The gene calls are TRBV5-1 and TRBJ1-4; tentatively, D is TRBD1 (6 bases). The germline V gene has CDR1 SGHRS and CDR2 YFSETQ. Trimming took off 2 bases at V and 7 bases at J, with 12 bases between the two ends. This CDR3 has 14 residues. The CDR3 region is CASSLQGNGEKLFF. CDR3 nucleotides: TGCGCCAGCAGCTTACAGGGTAATGGTGAAAAACTGTTTTTT.

The rearrangement links TRBV2 to TRBJ1-5; 12 bases fit TRBD1. The length of the CDR3 is 15 residues. Germline lookup yields CDR1 SNHLY and CDR2 FYNNEI. J gave up 5 bases and V 6 bases, and 5 bases lay outside the gene matches. This CDR3 reads CASRGDRGLYQPQHF. The CDR3 nucleotides read TGTGCCAGCAGAGGGGACAGGGGGCTTTATCAGCCCCAGCATTTT.

The chain employs TRBV7-2 and TRBJ1-6; TRBD1 matches 8 bases. The CDR3 has 14 amino acids. The germline V gene encodes CDR1 SGHTA and CDR2 FQGNSA. V gave up 4 bases and J gave up 9 bases; unmatched junction bases: 5. The CDR3 protein is CASSYDRGSSPLHF. CDR3 coding DNA: TGTGCCAGCAGCTATGACAGGGGAAGTTCACCCCTCCACTTT.

A few counts support this clone. The chain couples TRBV25-1 to TRBJ2-7; D is uncertain. The V and J ends lost 6 bases and 3 bases respectively, with 6 bases between them. Germline V gene sequence: CDR1 MGHDK, CDR2 SYGVNS. This CDR3 region has 11 residues. Here the CDR3 reads CASREFYEQYF. The CDR3 region has the DNA TGTGCCAGCAGAGAGTTCTACGAGCAGTACTTC.

The chain recombines TRBV20-1 with TRBJ1-2; a weak D match, TRBD1 (6 bases). The length of the CDR3 is 11 residues. V dropped 4 bases and J dropped 8 bases, with 11 bases sitting between them. Germline assignment: CDR1 DFQATT and CDR2 SNEGSKA (reference sequence). This chain's CDR3 is CSAKRQAGYTF. Written as DNA, the CDR3 is TGCAGTGCTAAAAGACAGGCCGGCTACACCTTC.

The V and J genes are TRBV3-1 (or the pseudogene TRBV3-2) and TRBJ2-2; TRBD2 aligns across 7 bases. This CDR3 has 16 amino acids. From germline, CDR1 is LGHDT and CDR2 YNNKEL (reference sequence). Trimming removed 8 bases from V and 1 base from J; junction bases left unmatched: 10. CDR3 amino acids: CASSQGAGVNTGELFF. The CDR3, as DNA: TGTGCCAGCTCCCAGGGCGCGGGGGTGAACACCGGGGAGCTGTTTTTT.

This clone was recorded only once. The chain couples TRBV6-2 or TRBV6-3 to TRBJ1-2, with 7 bases that match TRBD1. Germline lookup yields CDR1 MNHEY and CDR2 SVGEGT. The CDR3 loop spans 16 amino acids. V lost 5 bases to trimming and J lost 1 base; unmatched junction nucleotides: 10. The CDR3 region has the DNA TGTGCCAGCAGTCCCGCAGGGGGACCTTATAACTATGGCTACACCTTC. It is translated as CASSPAGGPYNYGYTF.

This clone appeared a single time. V usage is TRBV6-5 and J usage is TRBJ2-7; 8 nucleotides agree with TRBD1. With V trimmed by 2 bases and J by 2 bases, 2 bases remained unmatched. The germline CDR1 and CDR2 sequences are MNHEY and SVGAGI. The CDR3 runs 14 residues. Here the CDR3 reads CASSYGDRTYEQYF. CDR3 nucleotides: TGTGCCAGCAGTTACGGGGACAGGACCTACGAGCAGTACTTC.

V and J are TRBV18 and TRBJ2-7; 7 positions match TRBD1. This CDR3 region has 14 residues. J lost 4 bases, V lost 2 bases, and 5 bases had no gene match. The germline V gene encodes CDR1 KGHSH and CDR2 LQKENI. The CDR3 bases are TGTGCCAGCTCACCAGAGACAGGGTCGTACGAGCAGTACTTC. Its protein product is CASSPETGSYEQYF.

This clone was observed a few times. The chain couples TRBV9 to TRBJ1-2, with no clear D. The V gene lost 0 bases and the J gene lost 6 bases, with 9 bases spanning the gap. Germline CDR1 SGDLS, CDR2 YYNGEE. The CDR3 is made up of 13 amino acids. CDR3 bases: TGTGCCAGCAGCGTAGAGGCGGGGAATGGCTACACCTTC. Translating gives CASSVEAGNGYTF.

The gene calls are TRBV6-5 and TRBJ2-7, with a weak D call TRBD2 (6 bases). CDR3 length equals 14 residues. The V end was cut by 5 bases, the J end by 2 bases, with 13 bases between. Germline CDR1 MNHEY, CDR2 SVGAGI. The CDR3 sequence: CASSLEGEAYEQYF. The CDR3 DNA follows: TGTGCCAGCAGTCTAGAAGGGGAGGCCTACGAGCAGTACTTC.

J is TRBJ1-5 and V is TRBV4-1; a possible D gene is TRBD1 (6 bases). This CDR3 has 15 residues. V lost 3 bases and J lost 9, with 18 bases in between. In germline, CDR1 is MGHRA, CDR2 YSYEKL. The CDR3 bases are TGCGCCAGCAGCCAGGCAACAGGGAAAGATCGGCCCCAGCATTTT. Its translation is CASSQATGKDRPQHF.

The rearrangement uses TRBV24-1 and TRBJ2-7; 11 nucleotides line up with TRBD1. J lost 7 bases, V lost 4 bases, and 11 bases had no gene match. CDR1 KGHDR and CDR2 SFDVKD come from the germline V gene. CDR3 length: 16 residues. The CDR3 sequence is CATSDLGQGGRWEQYF. The CDR3 bases are TGTGCCACCAGTGACCTGGGACAGGGGGGACGGTGGGAGCAGTACTTC.

The V gene is TRBV25-1, the J gene TRBJ2-7; D is possibly TRBD2 (5 bases). V was trimmed by 0 bases and J by 3 bases, leaving 9 bases between them. The CDR3 is made up of 14 amino acids. Germline-derived CDR1 and CDR2 are MGHDK and SYGVNS. The CDR3, as DNA: TGTGCCAGCAGTGAATATTTCGGAGGCTACGAGCAGTACTTC. The encoded protein is CASSEYFGGYEQYF.

The chain is built from TRBV12-2 and TRBJ1-3; the D call of TRBD1 is as the table states it, not checked on the DNA. TRBV12-2 is assigned pseudogene status. The length of the CDR3 is 18 residues. The CDR3 sequence is CASRPPRDRGRKGNTIYF. The CDR3 region has the DNA TGTGCAAGTCGACCCCCCCGGGACAGGGGGCGAAAGGGAAACACCATATATTTT.

The chain recombines TRBV7-9 with TRBJ1-1, with TRBD1 matching 7 bases. V dropped 1 base and J dropped 8; count of bases not matched to a gene: 4. Germline loops: CDR1 SEHNR, CDR2 FQNEAQ (reference sequence). The CDR3 totals 13 residues. The CDR3: CASSLEVGGEAFF. The DNA for the CDR3 is TGTGCCAGCAGCTTAGAGGTAGGGGGCGAAGCTTTCTTT.

This chain's CDR3 is CASSPRQGGETQYF. DNA for the CDR3: TGTGCCAGCAGCCCGCGACAGGGCGGAGAGACCCAGTACTTC. V and J are TRBV9 and TRBJ2-5; 7 bases are a match to TRBD1. This CDR3 has 14 amino acids. CDR1 is SGDLS and CDR2 is YYNGEE in the germline V gene. V trimming: 4 bases; J trimming: 4 bases; junction bases outside the gene matches: 7.

The table lists this clone with a count of one. V gene TRBV5-1 combines with J gene TRBJ2-1, with a weak D call TRBD1 (6 bases). Trimming removed 6 bases from V and 0 bases from J, with 10 bases in between. The germline V gene has CDR1 SGHRS and CDR2 YFSETQ. CDR3 size: 14 residues. The CDR3 sequence: CASNQGSSYNEQFF. CDR3 DNA sequence: TGCGCCAGCAATCAGGGGAGCTCCTACAATGAGCAGTTCTTC.

This clone was counted once. The CDR3 nucleotides read TGTGCCACCAGCTTGGCTTCGAGGAGCGGCACTGAAGCTTTCTTT. Translated: CATSLASRSGTEAFF. The V gene is TRBV15, the J gene TRBJ1-1; D unresolved. Trimming removed 5 bases from V and 4 bases from J, with 17 bases in between. Per germline, CDR1 LNHNV and CDR2 YYDKDF (reference sequence). The CDR3 spans 15 residues.

This chain uses TRBV6-2 or TRBV6-3 with TRBJ2-7; weak D call: TRBD2 (6 bases). This CDR3 is 15 amino acids long. Trimming stripped 2 bases from V and 3 bases from J, with 14 bases between. Germline V lookup: CDR1 MNHEY, CDR2 SVGEGT. The CDR3 loop reads CASSYRTGVGYEQYF. The CDR3 coding sequence is TGTGCCAGCAGTTACCGGACGGGAGTCGGCTACGAGCAGTACTTC.